This entry is about one T cell receptor (beta chain). This CDR3 is 16 amino acids long. Germline V gene lookup returns CDR1 MDHEN and CDR2 SYDVKM. V dropped 4 bases and J dropped 0 bases, with 16 bases sitting between them. The data are from a study of CD8 T cells in Susac syndrome. Random hexamers were used to reverse transcribe the RNA input (about 0.45 to 1 ug). From the immunoSEQ multiplex PCR reads, TCRdb called clonotypes with MiXCR, one entry per CDR3 protein. The table includes hundreds of thousands of distinct CDR3 sequences, approximately 84% detected once. Negative isolation yielded the CD8+ and CD4+ T cells, while FACS enriched the TEMRA cells.

The sequence was obtained from a human donor with multiple sclerosis. The chain has TRBV28 and TRBJ2-7, with D possibly being TRBD1 or TRBD2 (5 bases each). Material: CD8+ T cells from PBMCs. This CDR3 reads CASSSAGTVSSYEQYF. CDR3 bases: TGTGCCAGCAGTTCGGCCGGGACGGTAAGCTCCTACGAGCAGTACTTC.